Listed here are 3 T cell receptor beta chains from one sample, sequenced in a study of cytomegalovirus exposure and HLA in healthy donors. The PCR employed 60 Vbeta primers together with 13 Jbeta primers. The data were produced by immunoSEQ multiplex PCR, yet TCRdb's version contains in-frame clones alone and is incomplete. The data show more than 110,000 clones, with roughly 78% seen just once and around 2% held by the top ten. The source material was PBMCs. The receptor source for this set is a man aged 30 to 45 in good health and CMV-seronegative.

The chain has TRBV29-1 and TRBJ2-1, with D possibly matching TRBD2 (5 bases). Germline-derived CDR1 and CDR2 are SQVTM and ANQGSEA. V gave up 6 bases and J gave up 3 bases, with 18 bases separating them. CDR3 length equals 15 residues. In DNA form, the CDR3 reads TGCAGCGTGAGAGGGAGCCCAGACGACTACAATGAGCAGTTCTTC. It translates to CSVRGSPDDYNEQFF.

This chain joins TRBV4-1 and TRBJ2-1; D is perhaps TRBD1 (5 bases). This CDR3 spans 11 amino acids. Germline CDR1 reads MGHRA; CDR2 reads YSYEKL. V was shortened by 6 bases and J by 8 bases, with 8 bases between the two germline ends. This CDR3 is CASRGPYEQFF. Written as DNA, the CDR3 is TGCGCCAGCAGGGGGCCGTATGAGCAGTTCTTC.

This clone appeared a few times. J is TRBJ1-1 and V is TRBV9; 8 bases line up with TRBD1. V lost 0 bases and J lost 4; bases outside the gene matches: 8. This CDR3 is 16 amino acids long. Germline assignment: CDR1 SGDLS and CDR2 YYNGEE. The CDR3 region is CASSVGTGLLLTEAFF. The CDR3, as DNA: TGTGCCAGCAGCGTAGGGACAGGGCTTCTCCTCACTGAAGCTTTCTTT.